Reported below is one TCR beta chain. These data come from a study of blood T cell repertoires in COVID-19. Study details: Material from acute and convalescent COVID-19 was sourced from the United States, Italy and Spain. The analysed material was cDNA or gDNA that came from T cells, B-cell-depleted T cells, or PBMCs.

How the authors handled the data: Estimation of nucleated cell counts relied on the amplification of reference gene primers. Data came from immunoSEQ multiplex PCR; TCRdb stores just in-frame clones and leaves some out. V and J calls and clone size are given by that table; D and trimming were obtained from the DNA. This sample carries tens of thousands of clones, 75% to 90% of them seen once, and the ten largest clones take 15%. The clonotype was recovered from a male donor with acute or convalescent COVID-19. The sample taken for sequencing was peripheral blood.

CDR3 amino acids: CSASSPGQGDNQPQHF. In DNA form, the CDR3 reads TGCAGTGCTAGTTCCCCGGGACAGGGGGACAATCAGCCCCAGCATTTT. The gene calls are TRBV20-1 and TRBJ1-5, with 11 bases matching TRBD1. Unmatched junction bases numbered 7, after V lost 3 bases and J lost 3 bases. Germline assignment: CDR1 DFQATT and CDR2 SNEGSKA (reference sequence). This CDR3 region has 16 residues.